One T cell receptor (beta chain) is described in this entry. RNA in amounts of about 0.45 to 1 ug was reverse transcribed with random hexamers. Each CDR3 protein gets one entry after TCRdb re-called the immunoSEQ multiplex PCR reads with MiXCR. The data hold a few hundred thousand distinct CDR3 sequences, with almost 85% observed a single time. The entry originates in a study of CD8 T cells in Susac syndrome. This sequence was found in a human donor with multiple sclerosis. Material: CD8+ T cells from PBMCs.

CDR3 sequence (DNA): TGTGCCAGCAGTCCGGGGCCGGGAAACCTCTATGGCTACACCTTC. It specifies CASSPGPGNLYGYTF. This chain uses TRBV6-5 with TRBJ1-2; possible D gene TRBD1, 5 bases. The germline CDR1 and CDR2 sequences are MNHEY and SVGAGI. The V end lost 5 bases, the J end lost 4 bases, and 17 bases lay between the germline ends. The CDR3 is 15 residues long.